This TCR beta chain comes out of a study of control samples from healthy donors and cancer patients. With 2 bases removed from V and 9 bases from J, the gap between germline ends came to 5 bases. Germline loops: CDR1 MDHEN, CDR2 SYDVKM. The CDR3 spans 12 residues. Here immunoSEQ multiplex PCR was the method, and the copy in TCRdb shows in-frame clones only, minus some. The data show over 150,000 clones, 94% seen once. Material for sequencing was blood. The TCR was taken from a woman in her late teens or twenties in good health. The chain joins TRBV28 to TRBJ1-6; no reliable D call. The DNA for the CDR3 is TGTGCCAGCAGTTTAGGGGTTTCACCCCTCCACTTT. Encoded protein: CASSLGVSPLHF.